This T cell receptor beta chain was retrieved from a study of blood T cell repertoires in COVID-19. Germline V gene lookup returns CDR1 SGDLS and CDR2 YYNGEE. Between the trimmed V and J ends, which lost 0 bases and 0 bases, there was a span of 5 bases. The CDR3 is 14 residues long. Regarding this clone: Other nucleotide sequences from this sample produce the same CDR3.

Per the authors' pipeline: Estimation of nucleated cell counts relied on the amplification of reference gene primers. Profiled with immunoSEQ multiplex PCR; TCRdb holds only in-frame clones, not every one. V and J calls and clone size follow that table, whereas D and trimming were derived from the DNA. This sample has roughly 320,000 clones, with 89% found just once. Seattle's enrolled individuals joined amid active infection and were then monitored longitudinally. Sequencing was carried out using peripheral blood. This clonotype was sampled from a woman in her 30s with COVID-19, enrolled during active disease. The V gene is TRBV9, the J gene TRBJ2-3; D uncertain. In DNA form, the CDR3 reads TGTGCCAGCAGCGTAGGGCCTAGCACAGATACGCAGTATTTT. Amino acids: CASSVGPSTDTQYF.